The TCR beta chain described here comes from a study of cytomegalovirus exposure and HLA in healthy donors (dated by TCRdb to the late 2010s). Regarding the research as a whole: An earlier analysis of some 500 of the donors reported about 250 Gb of sequence data and roughly 100 million unique TCR beta sequences from about 179 million T cells. A later genetic analysis used genome-wide SNP genotypes for 398 of the 666 donors, treating that subset as a discovery cohort. Typing coverage varied by locus: roughly 629-630 donors for A, B, C, DRB1 and DQB1; more than 500 for DQA1; around 610 for DPA1; approximately 490 for DPB1. The genetic ancestry cluster associated with self-reported Caucasian donors included 81% of the 398 genotyped donors. Class I and class II HLA loci were covered by the typing at four-digit resolution. In a later analysis, previously published TCR beta repertoires from 600 to 850 donors were re-analyzed and high-resolution HLA genotyping was added so that TCR occurrence patterns could be studied. Approximately 300 gigabases of sequencing data and around 85 million unique TCR sequences made up an early release that covered approximately 650 HLA-typed donors. Several DR-DQ haplotypes were treated as single units for association and clustering because of strong linkage in the cohort. Donor age, sex, ethnicity and CMV serostatus were collected together with the repertoire data. All discovery cohort repertoires had been generated using a single sequencing platform. In an earlier analysis of more than 550 of the donors, high-throughput TCR beta sequencing was used to judge whether each TCR beta V gene segment behaved as functional or pseudogenic. Rather than using new phenotypic data, the later analysis identified candidate immune exposures from TCR beta sequences and from how often those sequences occurred across donors. The study aimed to test whether cataloging public T cell receptors could reveal signatures of past pathogen exposure. To predict cytomegalovirus infection status, the study brought together high-throughput TCR immunosequencing, statistical association of individual TCRs with disease status, and machine learning. Among some 400 genotyped donors of the cohort, an average of roughly 230,000 unique TCR beta nucleotide sequences was sequenced per donor, of which about 18% were non-productive. A separate validation cohort of over 95 different subjects was used in addition to the 666-subject first cohort. The study profiled the T cell repertoires of under 850 subjects by immunosequencing and related them to cytomegalovirus serostatus.

The library was built by means of the immunoSEQ multiplex PCR assay. The multiplex PCR relied on a mix of 60 forward primers for TCR Vbeta segments and 13 reverse primers for TCR Jbeta segments. A multiplex PCR assay on genomic DNA amplified the CDR3 region of rearranged TCR beta genes. On the Illumina HiSeq System, the amplified TCR beta libraries were sequenced as 87-base-pair reads. Turning to the authors' computational methods: A later analysis tallied tens of millions of unique TCR beta chains across the roughly 610 repertoires, and approximately 12 million of those chains were shared by two or more donors. Raw reads were error-corrected and collapsed into unique sequences with a nearest-neighbor algorithm that merged closely related sequences to remove PCR and sequencing errors. V, D and J gene segments were assigned by aligning CDR3 sequences to IMGT reference sequences. Each retained sequence needed at least a six-nucleotide match to both a V gene segment and a J gene segment. A rearrangement counted as productive if the CDR3 had no stop codons and remained in frame with V and J, and every other rearrangement counted as non-productive. Following IMGT convention, CDR3 was defined as the stretch from the second conserved V-encoded cysteine up to the conserved J-encoded phenylalanine. In an earlier analysis of roughly 580 of the donors, sequences lacking an unambiguous match to a single V gene segment were excluded. In an earlier analysis of about 590 of the donors, a V segment was called functional when productive rearrangements were above 56.7%, and segregating when the standard deviation between donors exceeded 5%. A statistical classification framework was built for diagnosing cytomegalovirus status from the catalog of TCR beta chain sequences. A later analysis assigned V and J genes by comparing TCR nucleotide sequences with IMGT/GENE-DB human TR gene sequences. In a later analysis, CDR3 sequences and most-parsimonious VDJ recombination scenarios were assigned using the TCRdist pipeline. In a later analysis, each TCR beta chain was defined by its CDR3 amino acid sequence together with its V-gene family, and reads without a unique V-gene family were excluded. A later analysis removed several hundred highly shared, low-generation-probability nucleotide sequences to deal with suspected cross-contamination and a sequencing artifact. In a later analysis, a clonal expansion index for each public chain was calculated from normalized within-repertoire ranks of inferred template counts. A later analysis computed generation probabilities with a VDJ recombination model fitted to out-of-frame rearrangements, and checked the results against IGoR. In a later analysis, TCR-TCR, TCR-HLA and TCR-CMV co-occurrence was scored with hypergeometric tests, and a repertoire-size bias correction was applied to TCR pairs. To estimate false discovery rates, a later analysis permuted the HLA or CMV assignments 20 times. In a later analysis, co-occurring TCRs were grouped using DBSCAN, with TCRdist sequence similarity added in when clustering inside HLA-allele-positive subsets. Repertoires with fewer than 30,000 or more than 120,000 public chains, plus five repertoires with anomalous nucleotide sharing, were excluded from co-occurrence clustering. TCRdb limited this immuneACCESS table to in-frame rearrangements with V and J called. A share of clones is missing; checked studies link under half to unresolved V genes, and the rest is unexplained. The V and J calls and clone size are taken from that table; D and trimming were inferred from the DNA. The table for this sample lists under 150,000 clones; roughly 84% of them were counted only once. More than 2% of the sample lies in the top ten.

General conclusions and limits of the study: Only TCR beta chains were sequenced in this cohort, and the absence of alpha or paired-chain data limited detectable features. Presence/absence analyses assumed roughly uniform sequencing depth across donors, an assumption that may not hold. Cytomegalovirus status was reported to be diagnosed by the classifier with high specificity and sensitivity in both the original and validation cohorts. Correlated functional status among segregating V segments might reflect linkage disequilibrium, but an unknown experimental factor could not be ruled out. When HLA alleles, especially DR and DQ, strongly co-occurred, attributing TCR associations to individual alleles was difficult. A few of the identified cytomegalovirus-associated TCR beta chains were confirmed in vitro to be specific for cytomegalovirus antigens. Because counts were too low, fewer than 20 rarely observed V segments, including chromosome 9 orphons, were excluded from the earlier analysis of 587 of the donors. An earlier analysis of around 540 of the donors showed that most TCR beta V segments appeared in productive rearrangements either about 87% or about 30% of the time, which broadly matched IMGT annotations. V-gene and J-gene trimming of TCR beta chains was associated with a missense DCLRE1C variant in a later genetic analysis, and the association was replicated in an independent cohort. A group of highly shared sequence variants was considered likely to be a technical artifact of the sequencing pipeline. For the cohort, immune exposure information was limited to CMV serostatus. Specific HLA alleles were associated with around 18,000 TCR beta sequences at a false discovery rate of 0.05 in a later analysis. In the study, 150 to 200 TCR beta chains were listed as associated with cytomegalovirus. A further reported finding was that TCR beta sequences accurately predicted the HLA-A and HLA-B alleles for most subjects in the first cohort. A later analysis found that TCR association rates varied across HLA loci, with DRB1 alleles showing the most associated TCRs and HLA-C alleles the fewest. Most CMV-associated TCR beta chains appeared to be HLA-restricted in a later analysis, and the HLA associations seemed to be driven largely by CMV exposure. While some public TCRs were present in many individuals, most TCR sequences turned up only very rarely across donors. It was suggested by the authors that the approach could potentially be generalized to other disease states and immunological phenotypes. According to a later analysis, parvovirus B19, influenza, CMV and Epstein-Barr virus appeared linked to several top co-occurrence clusters. Compared with equally common non-associated chains, HLA-associated TCR beta chains in a later analysis were more clonally expanded and had lower generation probabilities. According to a later genetic analysis, donors in an Asian-associated ancestry cluster had fewer N-insertions in productive TCRs than the roughly 700-donor mean. Because the 87-base-pair reads could not distinguish some IMGT-functional V segments, including TRBV6-2 and TRBV6-3, those segments were excluded. Because some donors lacked HLA typing at each locus, the association tests relied only on the typed subset.

This clone was observed a single time. Its antigen target is currently unknown. No per-base quality is available; no much larger clone lies one base away. In total, more than 500 healthy bone marrow donors made up the cohort. At the time of sampling, every cohort member was nominally healthy, though immune exposures that went unrecorded were likely present. The donor tested CMV seronegative, placing the donor among the 300 to 450 seronegative members of the cohort. Every donor gave a peripheral blood sample, and the peripheral blood mononuclear cells from that sample were used for TCR beta sequencing. The Qiagen DNeasy Blood Extraction Kit was used to extract genomic DNA from the blood cell samples. CDR1 and CDR2 (MDHEN, SYDVKM) derive from the germline V gene. From V the trimming removes 7 bases and from J it removes 11 bases, while the gene matches leave 11 bases of the junction unaccounted for. The CDR3 runs 13 residues from the cysteine to the phenylalanine. The DNA shown is the 39-base CDR3, in frame from base 1.

The sequence derives from a boy between 2 and 10 years old in good health and CMV-seronegative. Source material: PBMCs. The V and J segments used are TRBV28 and TRBJ1-5, and 7 junctional nucleotides match TRBD1. The CDR3 protein: CASTFALDRAQHF. DNA sequence: TGTGCCAGCACCTTCGCCCTCGACAGGGCCCAGCATTTT.